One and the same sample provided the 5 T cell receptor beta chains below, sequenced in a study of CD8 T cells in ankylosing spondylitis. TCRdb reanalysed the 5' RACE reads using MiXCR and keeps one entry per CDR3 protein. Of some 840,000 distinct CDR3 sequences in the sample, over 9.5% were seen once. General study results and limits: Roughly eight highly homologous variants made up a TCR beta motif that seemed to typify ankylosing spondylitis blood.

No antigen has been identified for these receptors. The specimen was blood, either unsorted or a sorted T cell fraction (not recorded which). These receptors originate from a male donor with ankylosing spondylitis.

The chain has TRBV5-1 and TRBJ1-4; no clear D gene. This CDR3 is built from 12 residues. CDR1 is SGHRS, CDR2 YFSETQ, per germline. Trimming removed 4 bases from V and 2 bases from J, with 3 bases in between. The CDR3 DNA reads TGCGCCAGCAGCACGACTAATGAAAAACTGTTTTTT. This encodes CASSTTNEKLFF.

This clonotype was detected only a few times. The CDR3: CASSAGTDSYEQYF. In DNA, the CDR3 is TGTGCCAGCAGCGCTGGGACGGACTCCTACGAGCAGTACTTC. V is TRBV9 and J is TRBJ2-7; D possibly uses TRBD1 or TRBD2 (5 bases each). Germline CDR1 SGDLS, CDR2 YYNGEE. The CDR3 has 14 amino acids. Between the trimmed V and J ends, which lost 3 bases and 0 bases, there was a span of 10 bases.

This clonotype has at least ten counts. The CDR3 region has the DNA TGTGCCAGCAGTTACATCTTCCGAAATCGTCCGGGACATAAGCTTCTGAACACTGAAGCTTTCTTT. Its translation is CASSYIFRNRPGHKLLNTEAFF. The V call is TRBV6-5, the J call TRBJ1-1, with D possibly TRBD1 on 6 matching bases. V lost 2 bases to trimming and J lost 0 bases, with 31 bases between them. The CDR3 length is 22 residues. The germline CDR1 and CDR2 sequences are MNHEY and SVGAGI.

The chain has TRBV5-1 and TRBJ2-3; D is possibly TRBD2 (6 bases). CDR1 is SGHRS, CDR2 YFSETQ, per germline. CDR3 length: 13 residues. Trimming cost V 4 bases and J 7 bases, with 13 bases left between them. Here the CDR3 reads CASSGGLENTQYF. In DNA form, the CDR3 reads TGCGCCAGCAGCGGGGGACTGGAGAATACGCAGTATTTT.

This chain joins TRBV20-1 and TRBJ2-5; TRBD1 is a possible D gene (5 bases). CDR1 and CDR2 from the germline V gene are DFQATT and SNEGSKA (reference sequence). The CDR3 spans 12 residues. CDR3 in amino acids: CSPADSKETQYF. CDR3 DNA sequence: TGCAGCCCGGCCGACAGCAAAGAGACCCAGTACTTC.